A single sample gave rise to the 16 T cell receptor beta chains below, sequenced in a study of cytomegalovirus exposure and HLA in healthy donors. PCR employed 60 Vbeta and 13 Jbeta primers. Here immunoSEQ multiplex PCR was the method, and the copy in TCRdb shows in-frame clones only, minus some. The table has more than 95,000 clones, about 10% seen once. The sample comprised PBMCs. These receptors all stem from a woman aged 18-29 years in good health and CMV-seropositive.

This chain links TRBV7-9 with TRBJ2-5, with D perhaps TRBD2 (6 bases). Trimming shortened V by 5 bases and J by 11 bases, and 27 bases separated the two germline ends. Germline V gene sequence: CDR1 SEHNR, CDR2 FQNEAQ (reference sequence). The CDR3 runs 16 residues. This chain's CDR3 is CASSPSEGPHWWEQYF. The CDR3 nucleotides read TGTGCCAGCAGCCCCTCGGAGGGGCCCCACTGGTGGGAGCAGTACTTC. The full variable domain, rest sourced from reference TRBV7-9 and TRBJ2-5, is DTGVSQNPRHKITKRGQNVTFRCDPISEHNRLYWYRQTLGQGPEFLTYFQNEAQLEKSRLLSDRFSAERPKGSFSTLEIQRTEQGDSAMYLCASSPSEGPHWWEQYFGPGTRLLVL.

There are a few counts of this clone. This chain connects TRBV5-5 to TRBJ2-7, with D uncertain. With 2 bases removed from V and 3 bases from J, the gap between germline ends came to 6 bases. The CDR3 is 12 amino acids. Per the germline V gene, CDR1 is SGHKS and CDR2 is YYEKEE (reference sequence). CDR3 in amino acids: CASSLSDYEQYF. Written as DNA, the CDR3 is TGTGCCAGCAGCTTATCAGACTACGAGCAGTACTTC.

The V call is TRBV7-8, the J call TRBJ1-1; D is perhaps TRBD1 (6 bases). Between the trimmed V and J ends, which lost 4 bases and 3 bases, there was a span of 12 bases. The CDR3 contains 14 residues. CDR1 SGHVS and CDR2 FQNEAQ come from the germline V gene. CDR3 residues: CASSYRPGDTEAFF. The CDR3 DNA follows: TGTGCCAGCAGCTACCGGCCAGGGGACACTGAAGCTTTCTTT.

This clone came up a few times. This chain joins TRBV6-1 and TRBJ2-7; the D gene is possibly TRBD1 (5 bases). Germline assignment: CDR1 MNHNS and CDR2 SASEGT. The CDR3 length is 12 residues. V lost 10 bases to trimming and J lost 2 bases, with 12 bases between them. The CDR3 DNA is TGTGCCACCTGGGGCAGCACCTACGAGCAGTACTTC. Protein sequence: CATWGSTYEQYF.

This clone appeared a few times. The gene calls are TRBV10-3 and TRBJ2-5; 7 positions match TRBD2. The germline CDR1 and CDR2 sequences are ENHRY and SYGVKD. The CDR3 is 16 amino acids. V was pared by 0 bases and J by 5 bases, with 9 bases of the junction left unmatched. The CDR3 loop is CAISESWGEGSETQYF. CDR3 sequence (DNA): TGTGCCATCAGTGAGTCGTGGGGGGAGGGATCGGAGACCCAGTACTTC.

Here the CDR3 DNA reads TGCAGCGTTGATGTCGGCGGTTTCTACAATGAGCAGTTCTTC. This encodes CSVDVGGFYNEQFF. The V gene is TRBV29-1, the J gene TRBJ2-1, with D hard to call. V lost 3 bases and J 3 bases, leaving 12 bases between the germline ends. The CDR3 has 14 residues. In germline, CDR1 is SQVTM, CDR2 ANQGSEA.

This clone has more than one count but fewer than ten. The chain is built from TRBV7-3 and TRBJ2-3, with a tentative D call TRBD2 (6 bases). CDR3 length equals 14 residues. Germline V CDR1 and CDR2: SGHTA, FQGTGA. V dropped 1 base and J dropped 7 bases, with 12 bases sitting between them. The CDR3 bases are TGTGCCAGCAGCTTAAATTCGGGGGAGTATACGCAGTATTTT. Encoded protein: CASSLNSGEYTQYF.

Only a few counts were recorded for this clone. The chain uses TRBV28 and TRBJ1-5; perhaps TRBD1 as D (5 bases). The germline V gene has CDR1 MDHEN and CDR2 SYDVKM. Trimming removed 6 bases from V and 2 bases from J, with 17 bases in between. The length of the CDR3 is 16 residues. The DNA for the CDR3 is TGTGCCAGCAGATTCCCCGGCCGGGGGGGCAATCAGCCCCAGCATTTT. Its translation is CASRFPGRGGNQPQHF.

This clone has a handful of counts. The rearrangement uses TRBV2 and TRBJ1-2; the match to TRBD1 covers 7 bases. Germline trimming cut 7 bases from V and 8 bases from J; bases unmatched to any gene: 13. CDR1 and CDR2 from the germline V gene are SNHLY and FYNNEI. The CDR3 length is 14 residues. DNA of the CDR3: TGTGCCAGCAACCTGGGGGCAGGGGGAGAAGGCTACACCTTC. Translating gives CASNLGAGGEGYTF.

This clone has a handful of counts. The chain is built from TRBV6-1 and TRBJ1-2; D call uncertain. V was shortened by 7 bases and J by 4 bases, with 10 bases between the two germline ends. Germline CDR1 MNHNS, CDR2 SASEGT. The CDR3 is 12 amino acids. CDR3 region: CASKIPLYGYTF. Written as DNA, the CDR3 is TGTGCCAGCAAAATCCCTCTCTATGGCTACACCTTC.

This clone occurred a few times. V gene TRBV9 combines with J gene TRBJ2-2; no clear D gene. The CDR3 contains 14 residues. Germline CDR1 SGDLS, CDR2 YYNGEE. The V end lost 2 bases, the J end lost 0 bases, and 5 bases lay between the germline ends. CDR3 residues: CASSVYANTGELFF. For the CDR3, the DNA is TGTGCCAGCAGCGTCTACGCGAACACCGGGGAGCTGTTTTTT.

This clone was detected only a few times. The rearrangement links TRBV15 to TRBJ1-2; 7 bases map to TRBD1. Germline V CDR1 and CDR2: LNHNV, YYDKDF (reference sequence). Trimming at V came to 3 bases and at J to 7 bases, leaving 8 bases not matched to a gene. This CDR3 region has 14 residues. The CDR3 DNA is TGTGCCACCAGCAGGGATCCATCAGGGGGTGGCTACACCTTC. It specifies CATSRDPSGGGYTF.

This clone appeared a few times. A read error may produce the germline difference seen at one junction end. The chain has TRBV7-7 and TRBJ2-1; perhaps TRBD2 as D (6 bases). Germline CDR1 is SSHAT and CDR2 is FNYEAQ (reference sequence). The CDR3 contains 13 residues. CDR3 sequence (DNA): TGTGCTAGCAGCCCGACTAGCTACAATGAGCAGTTCTTC. Translated: CASSPTSYNEQFF. Drawing the rest from reference TRBV7-7 and TRBJ2-1, the complete variable domain is GAGVSQSPRYKVTKRGQDVTLRCDPISSHATLYWYQQALGQGPEFLTYFNYEAQPDKSGLPSDRFSAERPEGSISTLTIQRTEQRDSAMYRCASSPTSYNEQFFGPGTRLTVL.

This chain links TRBV30 with TRBJ1-5, with TRBD1 matching over 7 bases. The trim removed 5 bases at V and 5 bases at J, leaving 6 bases unmatched. Germline lookup yields CDR1 GTSNPN and CDR2 SVGIG (reference sequence). CDR3 length: 13 residues. CDR3 bases: TGTGCCTGGCAGAGACAGGGTGATCAGCCCCAGCATTTT. Amino acids: CAWQRQGDQPQHF. The full variable domain, rest sourced from reference TRBV30 and TRBJ1-5, is SQTIHQWPATLVQPVGSPLSLECTVEGTSNPNLYWYRQAAGRGLQLLFYSVGIGQISSEVPQNLSASRPQDRQFILSSKKLLLSDSGFYLCAWQRQGDQPQHFGDGTRLSIL.

V usage is TRBV5-1 and J usage is TRBJ2-7, with D possibly TRBD1 on 5 matching bases. V lost 2 bases and J lost 1, with 7 bases in between. CDR3 size: 13 residues. Germline V gene data show CDR1 as SGHRS and CDR2 as YFSETQ. CDR3 in DNA: TGCGCCAGCAGCTTAACAGGATCCTACGAGCAGTACTTC. Its translation: CASSLTGSYEQYF.

The V gene is TRBV30, the J gene TRBJ1-1; maybe TRBD1 (5 bases). Germline assignment: CDR1 GTSNPN and CDR2 SVGIG (reference sequence). This CDR3 has 11 residues. The V and J ends lost 8 bases and 6 bases respectively, with 13 bases between them. CDR3 sequence (DNA): TGTGCCCGGGGGAGGGGTCCTGAAGCTTTCTTT. Its protein is CARGRGPEAFF.